The 29 T cell receptor beta chains in this list originate from one sample, sequenced in a study of T cells after yellow fever vaccination. Using its own MiXCR run on the 5' RACE reads, TCRdb lists one record per CDR3 protein. The sample has 300,000 to 400,000 distinct CDR3 sequences, 6.2% seen once; the top ten hold 15%. The input for sequencing was PBMCs, taken 5 days after the yellow fever booster vaccination. All receptors come from a man between 25 and 39 years old who received the YFV17D yellow fever vaccine.

This chain joins TRBV19 and TRBJ2-3; no clear D. V gave up 9 bases and J gave up 0 bases, with 10 bases separating them. The germline V gene encodes CDR1 LNHDA and CDR2 SQIVND (reference sequence). The CDR3 totals 13 residues. In DNA, the CDR3 is TGTGCCAGCGTTTCACAGAGCACAGATACGCAGTATTTT. Amino acid sequence: CASVSQSTDTQYF.

The gene calls are TRBV5-1 and TRBJ2-1; D possibly corresponds to TRBD2 (6 bases). Trimming left V 0 bases short and J 6 bases short, with 13 bases between. The CDR3 loop spans 15 amino acids. Germline assignment: CDR1 SGHRS and CDR2 YFSETQ. The CDR3 DNA follows: TGCGCCAGCAGCTTGGAGGCGGGGTCCCTCAATGAGCAGTTCTTC. Its protein product is CASSLEAGSLNEQFF.

Many counts were recorded for this clonotype. V gene TRBV7-9 combines with J gene TRBJ2-7; 10 bases are shared with TRBD1. The CDR3 spans 15 residues. The germline V gene has CDR1 SEHNR and CDR2 FQNEAQ (reference sequence). With V trimmed by 6 bases and J by 2 bases, 7 bases remained unmatched. The CDR3 DNA reads TGTGCCAGCAGGGAGACAGGGGGCTTGGCCTACGAGCAGTACTTC. Translated, it gives CASRETGGLAYEQYF.

The J gene is TRBJ2-1, the V gene TRBV19; D gene uncertain. The V gene lost 8 bases and the J gene lost 13 bases, with 12 bases spanning the gap. Per germline, CDR1 LNHDA and CDR2 SQIVND (reference sequence). The length of the CDR3 is 10 residues. Here the CDR3 DNA reads TGTGCCAGTGGAAGGCAAAGCCAGTTCTTC. It translates to CASGRQSQFF.

The sample holds many counts of this clonotype. The chain uses TRBV5-1 and TRBJ2-1; TRBD2 matches 8 bases. V lost 1 base and J lost 2; bases outside the gene matches: 11. Germline V CDR1 and CDR2: SGHRS, YFSETQ. This CDR3 comprises 18 residues. The DNA for the CDR3 is TGCGCCAGCAGCTTGCGGTTTAGCGGGGAGTTTACCTACAATGAGCAGTTCTTC. This gives the protein CASSLRFSGEFTYNEQFF. The full variable domain, rest sourced from reference TRBV5-1 and TRBJ2-1, is KAGVTQTPRYLIKTRGQQVTLSCSPISGHRSVSWYQQTPGQGLQFLFEYFSETQRNKGNFPGRFSGRQFSNSRSEMNVSTLELGDSALYLCASSLRFSGEFTYNEQFFGPGTRLTVL.

This clonotype was seen only a few times. The gene calls are TRBV12-3 or TRBV12-4 and TRBJ1-2; 8 nucleotides line up with TRBD1. The CDR3 is 13 residues long. V shed 3 bases and J 8 bases; nucleotides not matched to a gene: 5. In nucleotides, the CDR3 is TGTGCCAGCAGTTTCGCGACAGGGGAAGGCTACACCTTC. Its protein is CASSFATGEGYTF.

The chain couples TRBV20-1 to TRBJ2-1, with D perhaps matching TRBD1 (6 bases). This CDR3 is built from 14 residues. V was cut by 6 bases and J by 2 bases, with 14 bases left in between. Per the germline V gene, CDR1 is DFQATT and CDR2 is SNEGSKA (reference sequence). DNA of the CDR3: TGCAGTGCCACCGGTGGGGGCGCCTACAATGAGCAGTTCTTC. As protein: CSATGGGAYNEQFF.

This clonotype showed up just a few times. The chain recombines TRBV21-1 with TRBJ2-3; TRBD2 is the table's D call and was not checked against the DNA. TRBV21-1 counts as a pseudogene. The CDR3 covers 19 residues. The CDR3 region is CASSKAPDICGNRTDTQYF. CDR3 sequence (DNA): TGTGCCAGCAGCAAAGCGCCAGATATTTGCGGGAACCGCACAGATACGCAGTATTTT.

In its sample, this clonotype was seen a few times. This chain connects TRBV6-2 or TRBV6-3 to TRBJ2-1; possibly TRBD2 for D (5 bases). The length of the CDR3 is 15 residues. Germline CDR1 is MNHEY and CDR2 is SVGEGT. V lost 3 bases and J 9 bases, leaving 18 bases between the germline ends. CDR3 nucleotide sequence: TGTGCCAGCAGTTATAGTATGCCGGGAATAGGTGAGCAGTTCTTC. Amino acid sequence: CASSYSMPGIGEQFF.

This clonotype was picked up many times. The CDR3: CACFRRWLAGGSSYNEQFF. The CDR3 DNA reads as TGTGCCTGCTTTAGGCGGTGGCTAGCGGGGGGGAGCTCCTACAATGAGCAGTTCTTC. The chain joins TRBV30 to TRBJ2-1; 12 positions agree with TRBD2. Germline CDR1 and CDR2: GTSNPN and SVGIG (reference sequence). Trimming took 6 bases from V and 0 from J; bases not matched to a gene: 15. CDR3 length equals 19 residues.

J is TRBJ2-1 and V is TRBV20-1; D is undetermined. The CDR3 sequence is 13 residues long. Looked up from germline, CDR1 is DFQATT and CDR2 is SNEGSKA (reference sequence). Trimming took 6 bases from V and 9 from J, leaving 18 bases between them. The CDR3 coding sequence is TGCAGTGCCCGACCCGGCCCTGCAGCTGAGCAGTTCTTC. The encoded protein is CSARPGPAAEQFF.

For this clonotype: This could be a read error, since a much larger clone is one nucleotide away. The chain uses TRBV20-1 and TRBJ2-2; D gene unclear. Germline CDR1 and CDR2: DFQATT and SNEGSKA (reference sequence). The CDR3 runs 17 residues. CDR3 DNA sequence: TGCTGTGCTAGAAATTCTAGGGCATTCGCGAACACCGGGGAGCTGTTTTTT. Translating gives CCARNSRAFANTGELFF.

This clonotype was picked up many times. The chain carries TRBV7-8 and TRBJ2-5; D remains unclear. V lost 2 bases, J lost 4 bases, and 11 bases lay in between. Germline loops: CDR1 SGHVS, CDR2 FQNEAQ. CDR3 length: 14 amino acids. Here the CDR3 DNA reads TGTGCCAGCAGCTTACCGGCAGGAGCAGAGACCCAGTACTTC. As protein: CASSLPAGAETQYF.

This clonotype turned up a few times. The rearrangement uses TRBV28 and TRBJ2-3; 12 bases are a match to TRBD1. CDR1 and CDR2 from the germline V gene are MDHEN and SYDVKM. The CDR3 is 15 residues long. Trimming cost V 8 bases and J 5 bases; bases outside gene matches: 8. The CDR3 region has the DNA TGTGCCAGCGGAGGGGACAGGGGGCCGGAAGATACGCAGTATTTT. Protein: CASGGDRGPEDTQYF. The variable domain in full, with the rest retrieved from reference TRBV28 and TRBJ2-3, is DVKVTQSSRYLVKRTGEKVFLECVQDMDHENMFWYRQDPGLGLRLIYFSYDVKMKEKGDIPEGYSVSREKKERFSLILESASTNQTSMYLCASGGDRGPEDTQYFGPGTRLTVL.

The rearrangement joins TRBV12-3 or TRBV12-4 to TRBJ2-3, with D possibly matching TRBD1 (6 bases). Trimming removed 11 bases from V and 6 bases from J, with 21 bases in between. CDR3 length equals 14 residues. In DNA, the CDR3 is TGTGCCTCAAGGACAGAGCTGAGGACGGATACGCAGTATTTT. This encodes CASRTELRTDTQYF.

This clonotype was found a few times. The J gene is TRBJ2-1, the V gene TRBV28, with D hard to call. The length of the CDR3 is 15 residues. V was pared by 2 bases and J by 4 bases, with 12 bases between. Germline V gene lookup returns CDR1 MDHEN and CDR2 SYDVKM. The CDR3: CASSLPPGRYNEQFF. The CDR3 bases are TGTGCCAGCAGTTTACCACCTGGTCGTTACAATGAGCAGTTCTTC.

The chain combines TRBV29-1 with TRBJ2-7, with 12 bases lining up with TRBD2. Looked up from germline, CDR1 is SQVTM and CDR2 is ANQGSEA. The V segment lost 3 bases and the J segment 3 bases; nucleotides outside the gene matches: 9. The CDR3 length is 16 residues. In DNA, the CDR3 is TGCAGCGTTGATCTAGCGGGAGGGGATGGGATCTACGAGCAGTACTTC. Its translation: CSVDLAGGDGIYEQYF.

This clonotype came up many times. The chain employs TRBV4-2 and TRBJ2-2; no clear D gene. Per germline, CDR1 LGHNA and CDR2 YNFKEQ. Trimming pared 3 bases from V and 9 bases from J, leaving 11 bases between. The CDR3 runs 13 residues. This chain's CDR3 is CASSHSMGRELFF. In DNA form, the CDR3 reads TGTGCCAGCAGCCACTCCATGGGCCGGGAGCTGTTTTTT.

This clonotype appeared a few times. The chain joins TRBV7-3 to TRBJ2-1; 14 positions agree with TRBD2. CDR3 size: 16 residues. V gave up 4 bases and J gave up 8 bases; unmatched junction bases: 7. CDR1 and CDR2 from the germline V gene are SGHTA and FQGTGA. CDR3 residues: CASSSRTSGRRDEQFF. The CDR3 region has the DNA TGTGCCAGCAGCTCCCGGACTAGCGGGAGGCGTGATGAGCAGTTCTTC.

This clonotype was seen at least ten times. V and J are TRBV7-6 and TRBJ2-3, with 15 bases identical to TRBD2. The CDR3 loop spans 18 amino acids. Germline V gene sequence: CDR1 SGHVS, CDR2 FNYEAQ. V was clipped by 5 bases and J by 4 bases; unmatched bases: 10. CDR3 residues: CASSPFGTSGRTPDTQYF. CDR3 in DNA: TGTGCCAGCAGCCCATTCGGGACTAGCGGGAGGACCCCAGATACGCAGTATTTT.

The sample holds a few counts of this clonotype. The chain joins TRBV12-3 or TRBV12-4 to TRBJ1-1, with a tentative D call TRBD1 (5 bases). V was cut by 9 bases and J by 10 bases, with 18 bases left in between. This CDR3 spans 12 amino acids. In DNA form, the CDR3 reads TGTGCCAGTTCTGGAGGGACCCCTGGAGCTTTCTTT. Translating gives CASSGGTPGAFF.

The V and J genes are TRBV5-6 and TRBJ2-7; perhaps TRBD2 as D (7 bases). The V end lost 2 bases, the J end lost 4 bases, and 16 bases lay between the germline ends. The CDR3 spans 15 residues. Germline values: CDR1 SGHDT, CDR2 YYEEEE. CDR3 DNA sequence: TGTGCCAGCAGCTTTGGCAGGGGAGGGGGGTACGAGCAGTACTTC. Protein product: CASSFGRGGGYEQYF.

There are a few counts of this clonotype. J is TRBJ2-1 and V is TRBV20-1, with 8 bases matching TRBD1. V was clipped by 5 bases and J by 9 bases; unmatched bases: 6. Germline CDR1 reads DFQATT; CDR2 reads SNEGSKA (reference sequence). This CDR3 spans 12 amino acids. CDR3 region: CSAAQGAGEQFF. The CDR3 DNA reads TGCAGTGCTGCCCAGGGGGCGGGTGAGCAGTTCTTC.

This clonotype was detected many times. This chain connects TRBV7-2 to TRBJ2-3; the match to TRBD1 covers 7 bases. J was trimmed by 14 bases and V by 10 bases; bases with no gene match: 12. CDR1 SGHTA and CDR2 FQGNSA come from the germline V gene. CDR3 length equals 11 residues. This chain's CDR3 is CATGRQGVAYF. For the CDR3, the DNA is TGTGCCACGGGAAGACAGGGAGTTGCGTATTTT.

The chain uses TRBV20-1 and TRBJ2-1; 7 positions agree with TRBD2. This CDR3 contains 13 residues. CDR1 DFQATT and CDR2 SNEGSKA come from the germline V gene (reference sequence). With V trimmed by 5 bases and J by 15 bases, 16 bases remained unmatched. The CDR3 here is CSAQFSSGVGWFF. CDR3 coding DNA: TGCAGTGCTCAGTTTTCTAGCGGAGTCGGTTGGTTCTTC.

This sequence joins TRBV12-3 or TRBV12-4 and TRBJ2-4; D gene uncertain. The V and J ends lost 7 bases and 1 base respectively, with 11 bases between them. This CDR3 comprises 14 residues. DNA of the CDR3: TGTGCCAGCACTCCCAGTATCGCCAAAAACATTCAGTACTTC. Translated, it gives CASTPSIAKNIQYF.

V gene TRBV27 combines with J gene TRBJ2-1; the match to TRBD1 covers 11 bases. V gave up 4 bases and J gave up 6 bases; unmatched junction bases: 2. Germline assignment: CDR1 MNHEY and CDR2 SMNVEV (reference sequence). The CDR3 spans 14 residues. The CDR3, as DNA: TGTGCCAGCAGTTGGACAGGGGGCTTCAATGAGCAGTTCTTC. It translates to CASSWTGGFNEQFF.

The table lists this clonotype with many counts. The genes are TRBV10-3 and TRBJ2-5; tentative D call: TRBD1 (6 bases). Per germline, CDR1 ENHRY and CDR2 SYGVKD. V gave up 7 bases and J gave up 0 bases, with 9 bases separating them. The CDR3 extends over 13 amino acids. The CDR3 here is CAIKDSNQETQYF. Written as DNA, the CDR3 is TGTGCCATCAAGGACAGCAACCAAGAGACCCAGTACTTC.

The chain uses TRBV6-1 and TRBJ2-7; TRBD2 matches at 7 bases. The CDR3 length is 18 residues. With V trimmed by 5 bases and J by 6 bases, 22 bases remained unmatched. Per the germline V gene, CDR1 is MNHNS and CDR2 is SASEGT. The CDR3 bases are TGTGCCAGCAGTCGCGGGAGTGTGTCTCTAAGGTTTCAGGGCGAGCAGTACTTC. This gives the protein CASSRGSVSLRFQGEQYF.